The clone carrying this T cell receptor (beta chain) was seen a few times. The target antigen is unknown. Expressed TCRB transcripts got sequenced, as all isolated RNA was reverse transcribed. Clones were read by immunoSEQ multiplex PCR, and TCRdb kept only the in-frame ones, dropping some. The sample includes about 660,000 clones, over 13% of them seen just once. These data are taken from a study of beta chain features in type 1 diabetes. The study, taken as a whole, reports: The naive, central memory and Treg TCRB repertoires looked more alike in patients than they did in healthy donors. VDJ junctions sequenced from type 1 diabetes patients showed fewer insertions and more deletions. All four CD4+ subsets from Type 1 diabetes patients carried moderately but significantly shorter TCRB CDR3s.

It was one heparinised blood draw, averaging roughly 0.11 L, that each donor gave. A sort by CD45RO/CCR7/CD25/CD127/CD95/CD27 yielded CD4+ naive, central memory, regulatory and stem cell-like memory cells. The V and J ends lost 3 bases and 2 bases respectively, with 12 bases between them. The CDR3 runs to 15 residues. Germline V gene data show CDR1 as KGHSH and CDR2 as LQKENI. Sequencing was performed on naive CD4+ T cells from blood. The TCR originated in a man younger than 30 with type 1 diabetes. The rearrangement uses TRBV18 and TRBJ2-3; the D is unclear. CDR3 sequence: CASSPPQQTTDTQYF. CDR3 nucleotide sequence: TGTGCCAGCTCACCTCCCCAGCAGACCACAGATACGCAGTATTTT.